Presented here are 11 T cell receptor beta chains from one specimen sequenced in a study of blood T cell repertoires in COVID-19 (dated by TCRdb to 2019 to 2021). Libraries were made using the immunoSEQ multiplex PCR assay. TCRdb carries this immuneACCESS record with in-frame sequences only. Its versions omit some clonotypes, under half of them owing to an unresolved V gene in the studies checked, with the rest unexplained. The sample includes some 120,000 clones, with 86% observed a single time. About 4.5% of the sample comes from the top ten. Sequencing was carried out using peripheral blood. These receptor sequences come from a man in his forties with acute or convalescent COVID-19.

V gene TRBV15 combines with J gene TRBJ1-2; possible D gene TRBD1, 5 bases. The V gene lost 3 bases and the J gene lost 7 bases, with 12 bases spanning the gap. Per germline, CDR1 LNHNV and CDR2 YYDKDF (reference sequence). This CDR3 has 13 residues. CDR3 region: CATSRSRAGGYTF. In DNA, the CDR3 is TGTGCCACCAGCAGGAGCAGGGCTGGTGGCTACACCTTC. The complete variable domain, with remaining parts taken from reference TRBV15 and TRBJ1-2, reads DAMVIQNPRYQVTQFGKPVTLSCSQTLNHNVMYWYQQKSSQAPKLLFHYYDKDFNNEADTPDNFQSRRPNTSFCFLDIRSPGLGDTAMYLCATSRSRAGGYTFGSGTRLTVV.

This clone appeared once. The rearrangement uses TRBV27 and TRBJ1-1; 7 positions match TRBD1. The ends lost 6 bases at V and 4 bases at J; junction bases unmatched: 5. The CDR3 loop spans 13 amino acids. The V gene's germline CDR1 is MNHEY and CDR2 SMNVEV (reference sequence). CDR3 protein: CASRAGGGTEAFF. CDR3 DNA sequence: TGTGCCAGCAGGGCAGGGGGAGGCACTGAAGCTTTCTTT.

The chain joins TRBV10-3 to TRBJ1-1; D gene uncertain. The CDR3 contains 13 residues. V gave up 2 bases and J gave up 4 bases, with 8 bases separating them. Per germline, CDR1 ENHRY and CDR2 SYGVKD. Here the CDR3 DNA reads TGTGCCATCAGTGAGGGCAGTCCCACTGAAGCTTTCTTT. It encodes CAISEGSPTEAFF.

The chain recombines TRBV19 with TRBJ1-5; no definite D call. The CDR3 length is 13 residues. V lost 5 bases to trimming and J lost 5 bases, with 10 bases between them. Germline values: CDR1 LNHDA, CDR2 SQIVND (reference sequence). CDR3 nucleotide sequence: TGTGCCAGTAGTGGCCAGGCAGATCAGCCCCAGCATTTT. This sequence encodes CASSGQADQPQHF.

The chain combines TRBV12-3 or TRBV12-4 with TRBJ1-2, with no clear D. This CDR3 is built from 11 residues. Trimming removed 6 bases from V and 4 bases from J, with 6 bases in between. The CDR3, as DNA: TGTGCCAGCAGCCCGGGCTATGGCTACACCTTC. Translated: CASSPGYGYTF.

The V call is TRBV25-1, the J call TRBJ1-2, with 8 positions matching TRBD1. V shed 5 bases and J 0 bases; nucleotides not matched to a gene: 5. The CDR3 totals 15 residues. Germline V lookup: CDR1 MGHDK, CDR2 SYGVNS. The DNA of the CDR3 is TGTGCCAGCAGTCTTGGACAGGGCTCTAACTATGGCTACACCTTC. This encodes CASSLGQGSNYGYTF.

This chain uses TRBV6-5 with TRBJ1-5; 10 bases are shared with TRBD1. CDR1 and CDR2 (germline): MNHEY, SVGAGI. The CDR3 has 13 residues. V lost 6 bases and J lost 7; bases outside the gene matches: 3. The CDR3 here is CASSPDRGQPQHF. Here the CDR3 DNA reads TGTGCCAGCAGCCCGGACAGGGGGCAGCCCCAGCATTTT.

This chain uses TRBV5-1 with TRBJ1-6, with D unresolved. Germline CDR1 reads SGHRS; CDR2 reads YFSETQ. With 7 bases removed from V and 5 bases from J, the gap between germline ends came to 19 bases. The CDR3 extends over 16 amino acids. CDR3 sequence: CASSPSGSLDNSPLHF. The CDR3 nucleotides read TGCGCCAGCTCCCCCTCGGGGAGCTTGGATAATTCACCCCTCCACTTT.

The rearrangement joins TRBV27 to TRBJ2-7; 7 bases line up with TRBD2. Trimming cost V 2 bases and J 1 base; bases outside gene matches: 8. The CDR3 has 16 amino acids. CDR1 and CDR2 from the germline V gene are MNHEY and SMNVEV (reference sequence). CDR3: CASSLNGRVLSYEQYF. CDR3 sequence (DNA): TGTGCCAGCAGTTTAAATGGGAGGGTACTTTCCTACGAGCAGTACTTC.

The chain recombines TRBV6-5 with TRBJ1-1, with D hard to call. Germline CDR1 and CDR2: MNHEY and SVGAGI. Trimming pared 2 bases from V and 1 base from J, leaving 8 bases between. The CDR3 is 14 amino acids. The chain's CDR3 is CASSYTAGNTEAFF. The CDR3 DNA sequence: TGTGCCAGCAGTTACACCGCAGGGAACACTGAAGCTTTCTTT.

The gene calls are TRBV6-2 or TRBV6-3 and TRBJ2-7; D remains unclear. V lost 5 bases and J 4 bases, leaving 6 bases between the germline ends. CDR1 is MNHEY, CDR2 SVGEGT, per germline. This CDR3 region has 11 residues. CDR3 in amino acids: CASSLGYEQYF. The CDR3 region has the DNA TGTGCCAGCAGTCTCGGGTACGAGCAGTACTTC.